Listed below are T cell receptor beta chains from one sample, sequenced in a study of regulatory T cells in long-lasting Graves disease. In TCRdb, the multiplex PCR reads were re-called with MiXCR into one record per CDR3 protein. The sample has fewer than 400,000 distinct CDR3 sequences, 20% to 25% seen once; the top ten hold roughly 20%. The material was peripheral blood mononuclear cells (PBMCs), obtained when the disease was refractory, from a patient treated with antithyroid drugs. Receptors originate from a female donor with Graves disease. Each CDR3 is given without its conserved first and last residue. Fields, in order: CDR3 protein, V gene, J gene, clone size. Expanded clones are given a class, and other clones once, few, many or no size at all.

ASRPGENYEQY,TRBV5-1,TRBJ2-7,-
ASSQGTSIGTETQY,TRBV11-2,TRBJ2-5,many
ASSYYQSMTGGLSGANVLT,TRBV6-5,TRBJ2-6,few
ASSPGGVGTEAF,TRBV28,TRBJ1-1,-
ATSDLGGGQETQY,TRBV24-1,TRBJ2-5,many
ASSLGHPGAYEQY,TRBV7-9,TRBJ2-7,-
ASSLVSGLMSTDTQY,TRBV7-2,TRBJ2-3,-
ASSLMGTVTGTYNSPLH,TRBV7-8,TRBJ1-6,many
ASRRDRVGGYT,TRBV19,TRBJ1-2,-
ASSKTLTGGISGNTIY,TRBV6-1,TRBJ1-3,many
ASSALVGGPSTDTQY,TRBV11-2,TRBJ2-3,-
ASRRGHGNYEQY,TRBV6-1,TRBJ2-7,many
ASSYSGTYEQY,TRBV11-2,TRBJ2-7,many
ASSVAGGPSTGELF,TRBV9,TRBJ2-2,-
SASGGQGYEQY,TRBV20-1,TRBJ2-7,-
SASVGDDTQY,TRBV20-1,TRBJ2-3,-
ASSSNLAGGGY,TRBV12-3/TRBV12-4,TRBJ2-7,many
ASSLLSEQF,TRBV12-3/TRBV12-4,TRBJ2-1,few
ASSLLQDPYEQY,TRBV7-9,TRBJ2-7,few
ASSSRIKGGNYEQY,TRBV28,TRBJ2-7,many
SASPGRAYNSPLH,TRBV20-1,TRBJ1-6,-
ASSYSSRDTLYEQY,TRBV6-2/TRBV6-3,TRBJ2-7,few
AISDGRVNEQY,TRBV10-3,TRBJ2-7,-
ASSLYGQGRRTDTQY,TRBV28,TRBJ2-3,-
ASSLYTQRETQY,TRBV7-2,TRBJ2-5,many
ASSQDRLSEQY,TRBV3-1,TRBJ2-7,-
ATGLSGTGELF,TRBV24-1,TRBJ2-2,-
ASNPTSGNNEQF,TRBV6-1,TRBJ2-1,few
SVEDASRERYEQY,TRBV29-1,TRBJ2-7,-
ASSHMDRGAGELF,TRBV25-1,TRBJ2-2,-
AISDLLATLPEQY,TRBV10-3,TRBJ2-7,many
ASSLEGTSVGSNEQF,TRBV11-2,TRBJ2-1,-
ASKWGGKNTGELF,TRBV19,TRBJ2-2,-
ASSQDFRVNTEAF,TRBV4-3,TRBJ1-1,few
ASTLRREWTDTQY,TRBV2,TRBJ2-3,-
ASSLAGQLMNTEAF,TRBV7-2,TRBJ1-1,many
SAGDKVGSPLH,TRBV20-1,TRBJ1-6,few
AWSPTDSGGAKNIQY,TRBV30,TRBJ2-4,many
ASNFGDSTYGYT,TRBV5-1,TRBJ1-2,many
ASSLATTSNQPQH,TRBV28,TRBJ1-5,many
ASSLGGRGTNEKLF,TRBV5-1,TRBJ1-4,few
SARGTSERDTQY,TRBV20-1,TRBJ2-3,few